These 20 T cell receptor beta chains were all obtained from the same sample, sequenced in a study of T-cell reconstitution after alpha-beta-depleted transplantation in children. A TCRbeta library incorporating unique molecular identifiers was prepared. TCRdb redid the calling of the PCR reads with MiXCR, one entry per CDR3 protein. The repertoire holds 450,000 to 600,000 distinct CDR3 sequences, under 15% seen once, with about 2.2% in the top ten. The specimen comprised PBMCs, mostly from graft donor cells, sampled 360 days after TCRalphabeta/CD19-depleted stem cell transplant. These receptors were taken from a male patient younger than 18 who had a stem cell transplant for acute myeloid leukemia, so the T cells may come from the graft donor.

V and J are TRBV20-1 and TRBJ2-2, with a possible D match to TRBD2 (5 bases). The CDR3 has 16 residues. Trimming stripped 1 base from V and 0 bases from J, with 12 bases between. The germline CDR1 and CDR2 sequences are DFQATT and SNEGSKA (reference sequence). DNA for the CDR3: TGCAGTGCTAGAGGCCCGGGATTGACGAACACCGGGGAGCTGTTTTTT. Protein sequence: CSARGPGLTNTGELFF.

This clonotype has more than one count but fewer than ten. This chain links TRBV28 with TRBJ1-3, with TRBD1 matching over 7 bases. CDR3 size: 16 residues. The J segment lost 4 bases and the V segment lost 6 bases, leaving 12 bases of the junction unmatched. Looked up from germline, CDR1 is MDHEN and CDR2 is SYDVKM. CDR3 sequence reads: CASRAHRGVLGNTIYF. In DNA form, the CDR3 reads TGTGCCAGCAGAGCGCACAGGGGTGTTCTGGGAAACACCATATATTTT.

This clonotype showed up many times. The genes are TRBV4-1 and TRBJ2-1, with 9 bases identical to TRBD2. Germline loops: CDR1 MGHRA, CDR2 YSYEKL. The ends lost 5 bases at V and 3 bases at J; junction bases unmatched: 8. The CDR3 has 16 amino acids. As DNA, the CDR3 is TGCGCCAGCAGCTTTCGACTAGCGGCTCACTACAATGAGCAGTTCTTC. Translating it yields CASSFRLAAHYNEQFF.

This clonotype was found a few times. This chain links TRBV28 with TRBJ2-7; 8 bases map to TRBD2. Germline values: CDR1 MDHEN, CDR2 SYDVKM. Unmatched junction bases numbered 24, after V lost 10 bases and J lost 7 bases. The CDR3 spans 17 residues. The CDR3 region is CAIRTPASGFFRGEQYF. As DNA, the CDR3 is TGTGCCATCCGTACCCCGGCTAGCGGGTTTTTCCGGGGAGAGCAGTACTTC.

The V gene is TRBV4-2, the J gene TRBJ2-7, with 16 nucleotides matching TRBD2. The CDR3 has 19 amino acids. Germline V gene data show CDR1 as LGHNA and CDR2 as YNFKEQ. The V and J ends lost 0 bases and 2 bases, in that order; junction bases with no gene match: 7. The CDR3 DNA reads TGTGCCAGCAGCCAAGATAAAGGGACTAGCGGGAGGGAAACCTACGAGCAGTACTTC. This translates into CASSQDKGTSGRETYEQYF.

A word on this clonotype: Given the absence of the conserved phenylalanine or tryptophan at the CDR3 end, a read error is likely. The V gene is TRBV7-8, the J gene TRBJ2-7, with 8 bases identical to TRBD1. V was pared by 5 bases and J by 2 bases, with 5 bases of the junction left unmatched. The germline CDR1 and CDR2 sequences are SGHVS and FQNEAQ. The CDR3 length is 14 residues. CDR3 protein: CASSPRTGTYEQYI. DNA for the CDR3: TGTGCCAGCAGCCCCCGGACAGGGACCTACGAGCAGTACATC.

This clonotype has more than one count but fewer than ten. The V gene is TRBV10-3, the J gene TRBJ2-7; D is possibly TRBD1 (6 bases). Trimming took 8 bases from V and 2 from J, leaving 22 bases between them. CDR1 is ENHRY, CDR2 SYGVKD, per germline. This CDR3 region has 16 residues. The DNA for the CDR3 is TGTGCCATCGGGGACATCTTCGCTTTGGGGACCTACGAGCAGTACTTC. Protein: CAIGDIFALGTYEQYF.

The rearrangement joins TRBV7-6 to TRBJ2-7, with D maybe TRBD1 (5 bases). Per the germline V gene, CDR1 is SGHVS and CDR2 is FNYEAQ. This CDR3 contains 14 residues. Trimming left V 2 bases short and J 2 bases short, with 10 bases between. This CDR3 reads CASSLKLTAYEQYF. In DNA, the CDR3 is TGTGCCAGCAGCTTAAAGCTGACAGCCTACGAGCAGTACTTC.

This chain links TRBV3-1 with TRBJ2-5; either TRBD1 or TRBD2 may fit D (5 bases each). The ends were cut back, 4 bases at V and 3 bases at J, with 21 bases in the middle. Germline-derived CDR1 and CDR2 are LGHDT and YNNKEL (reference sequence). There are 17 residues in the CDR3. The CDR3: CASSPRWDPRPEETQYF. For the CDR3, the DNA is TGTGCCAGCAGCCCCCGCTGGGACCCCCGCCCCGAAGAGACCCAGTACTTC.

This clonotype appeared a few times. The chain joins TRBV24-1 to TRBJ1-5; unclear D gene. This CDR3 has 12 amino acids. Germline V gene lookup returns CDR1 KGHDR and CDR2 SFDVKD. V was pared by 0 bases and J by 8 bases, with 4 bases between. CDR3 DNA: TGTGCCACCAGTGATTTGGGAAAGCCCCAGCATTTT. As protein: CATSDLGKPQHF.

This clonotype has more than one count but fewer than ten. This chain joins TRBV24-1 and TRBJ2-5; 8 nucleotides align to TRBD2. This CDR3 has 16 amino acids. V was clipped by 7 bases and J by 4 bases; unmatched bases: 13. The V gene's germline CDR1 is KGHDR and CDR2 SFDVKD. The CDR3 region has the DNA TGTGCCACCAGCTTTTTAACGGGAGGGAATCTAGAGACCCAGTACTTC. Translating it yields CATSFLTGGNLETQYF.

The rearrangement links TRBV6-5 to TRBJ1-3; 7 bases are shared with TRBD1. The germline V gene has CDR1 MNHEY and CDR2 SVGAGI. Trimming took 3 bases from V and 0 from J; bases not matched to a gene: 5. The CDR3 is 16 residues long. The CDR3 region has the DNA TGTGCCAGCAGTTATGCCGGGACAGACTCTGGAAACACCATATATTTT. This encodes CASSYAGTDSGNTIYF.

This clonotype has more than one count but fewer than ten. CDR3 sequence reads: CASRENPSLVPRDNEQFF. CDR3 bases: TGTGCCAGCAGGGAAAACCCCTCGTTAGTTCCTCGGGACAATGAGCAGTTCTTC. The chain uses TRBV11-2 and TRBJ2-1, with unresolved D. V was cut by 6 bases and J by 5 bases, with 26 bases left in between. Germline V gives CDR1 SGHAT, CDR2 FQNNGV. The CDR3 loop spans 18 amino acids.

This chain links TRBV20-1 with TRBJ2-3, with 8 bases lining up with TRBD1. Germline values: CDR1 DFQATT, CDR2 SNEGSKA (reference sequence). Trimming at V came to 3 bases and at J to 3 bases, leaving 5 bases not matched to a gene. This CDR3 comprises 14 residues. In DNA, the CDR3 is TGCAGTGCTAGTCAGGACAGGGAAACAGATACGCAGTATTTT. This encodes CSASQDRETDTQYF.

This chain connects TRBV28 to TRBJ1-5; D might be TRBD1 (5 bases). Germline-derived CDR1 and CDR2 are MDHEN and SYDVKM. CDR3 size: 15 residues. The germline V and J ends were trimmed by 2 bases and 2 bases, with 10 bases remaining between them. The CDR3 here is CASSLRGGGNQPQHF. The CDR3 DNA follows: TGTGCCAGCAGTTTACGGGGAGGGGGCAATCAGCCCCAGCATTTT.

This clonotype was seen many times. This chain joins TRBV28 and TRBJ2-2; no definite D call. Germline V gene sequence: CDR1 MDHEN, CDR2 SYDVKM. V lost 10 bases to trimming and J lost 6 bases, with 9 bases between them. This CDR3 has 11 residues. CDR3 sequence reads: CATTRAGELFF. The CDR3 DNA reads as TGTGCCACCACCCGCGCCGGGGAGCTGTTTTTT.

Only a few counts were recorded for this clonotype. V gene TRBV4-2 combines with J gene TRBJ2-1, with D perhaps matching TRBD1 or TRBD2 (5 bases each). The ends were cut back, 0 bases at V and 3 bases at J, with 15 bases in the middle. From germline, CDR1 is LGHNA and CDR2 YNFKEQ. CDR3 length equals 17 residues. In DNA, the CDR3 is TGTGCCAGCAGCCAAGATCGAGGGACCCCTCACTACAATGAGCAGTTCTTC. Protein product: CASSQDRGTPHYNEQFF.

This clonotype was observed many times. V and J are TRBV7-2 and TRBJ2-3; TRBD2 matches 7 bases. CDR3 size: 16 residues. Losses at the gene ends were 9 bases for V and 5 bases for J; bases not matched to a gene: 17. Per germline, CDR1 SGHTA and CDR2 FQGNSA. CDR3 in amino acids: CASRGRGSPERDTQYF. The CDR3 DNA reads TGTGCCAGTCGAGGGCGCGGGAGCCCAGAGAGAGATACGCAGTATTTT. Full variable domain (rest looked up from reference TRBV7-2 and TRBJ2-3): GAGVSQSPSNKVTEKGKDVELRCDPISGHTALYWYRQSLGQGLEFLIYFQGNSAPDKSGLPSDRFSAERTGGSVSTLTIQRTQQEDSAVYLCASRGRGSPERDTQYFGPGTRLTVL.

This clonotype was recorded at least ten times. CDR3 in DNA: TGCCTCCTTAGCTCAAAGGGCGGGGAGCTGTTTTTT. Residues: CLLSSKGGELFF. This rearrangement joins TRBV20-1 to TRBJ2-2; D gene uncertain. The CDR3 sequence is 12 residues long. Germline V lookup: CDR1 DFQATT, CDR2 SNEGSKA (reference sequence).

This clonotype was detected ten times or more. The CDR3 DNA sequence: TGCAGCGGATCAAGAGGGATGGGTGAGCAGTTCTTC. Protein sequence: CSGSRGMGEQFF. This sequence joins TRBV29-1 and TRBJ2-1; D may be TRBD2 (5 bases). The germline V and J ends were trimmed by 7 bases and 9 bases, with 16 bases remaining between them. The CDR3 is made up of 12 amino acids. From germline, CDR1 is SQVTM and CDR2 ANQGSEA.